This T cell receptor beta chain was retrieved from a study of response to subunit inactivated influenza vaccine. General observations from the study: Authors suggested few new T cells are recruited by each seasonal influenza vaccination.

Only a few counts were recorded for this clonotype. Antigen specificity is unknown. TCRdb redid the calling of the RT-PCR reads with MiXCR, one entry per CDR3 protein. The sample comprises hundreds of thousands of distinct CDR3 sequences, less than 30% of which are singletons, and 1.5% to 2% rests with the top ten. V was cut by 5 bases and J by 0 bases, with 10 bases left in between. CDR3 size: 15 residues. Germline CDR1 is SGHTA and CDR2 is FQGNSA. The clonotype comes from a man aged 45-65 years who received an inactivated influenza vaccine. This specimen consisted of CD4+ T cells sorted from PBMCs, obtained about 5 days after vaccination. This chain connects TRBV7-2 to TRBJ2-2; tentative D call: TRBD2 (5 bases). The CDR3 nucleotides read TGTGCCAGCAGCCACCGGACTGCGAACACCGGGGAGCTGTTTTTT. Translated: CASSHRTANTGELFF.